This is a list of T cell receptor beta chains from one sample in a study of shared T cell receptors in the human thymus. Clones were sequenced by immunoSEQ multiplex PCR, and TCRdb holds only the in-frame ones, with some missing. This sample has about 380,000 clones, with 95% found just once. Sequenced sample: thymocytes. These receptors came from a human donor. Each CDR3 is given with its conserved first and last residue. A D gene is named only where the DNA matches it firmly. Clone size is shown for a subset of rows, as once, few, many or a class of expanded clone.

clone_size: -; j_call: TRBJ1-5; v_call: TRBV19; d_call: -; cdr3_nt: TGTGCCAGTAGTATGCGGGCCTGGCATACTCAGCCCCAGCATTTT; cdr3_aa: CASSMRAWHTQPQHF
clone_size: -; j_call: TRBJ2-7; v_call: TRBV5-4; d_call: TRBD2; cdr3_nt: TGTGCCAGCAGCTTGGAAGGGGGACTAGCGGGAGGGCGATACGAGCAGTACTTC; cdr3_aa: CASSLEGGLAGGRYEQYF
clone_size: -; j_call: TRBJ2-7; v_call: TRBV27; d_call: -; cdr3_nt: TGTGCCAGCAGTTGGGGGAGCTCCTACGAGCAGTACTTC; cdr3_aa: CASSWGSSYEQYF
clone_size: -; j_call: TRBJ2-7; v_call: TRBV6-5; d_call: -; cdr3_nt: TGTGCCAGTCGCCTGGGACTCGCCGCTGGCGAGCAGTACTTC; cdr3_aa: CASRLGLAAGEQYF
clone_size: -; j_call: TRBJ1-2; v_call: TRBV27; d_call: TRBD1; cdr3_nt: TGTGCCAGCAGTAGTCTTTTAAAAGGGCAGGGGGAGATCTTATATGGCTACACCTTC; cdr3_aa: CASSSLLKGQGEILYGYTF
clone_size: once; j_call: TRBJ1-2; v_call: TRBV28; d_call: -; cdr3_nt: TGTGCCAGCAGCGCCGGGAATTTCGCACGGTATGGCTACACCTTC; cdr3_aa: CASSAGNFARYGYTF
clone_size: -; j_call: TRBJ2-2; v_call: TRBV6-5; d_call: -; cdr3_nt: TGTGCCAGCAGTTACTCGGCGGGGGAGCTGTTTTTT; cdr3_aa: CASSYSAGELFF
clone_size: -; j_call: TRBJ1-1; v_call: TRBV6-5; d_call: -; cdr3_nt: TGTGCCAGCAGTTACTCGCGGGGGCTTGGCACTGAAGCTTTCTTT; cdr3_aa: CASSYSRGLGTEAFF
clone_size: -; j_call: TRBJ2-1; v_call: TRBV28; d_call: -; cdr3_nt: TGTGCCAGCAGACTTTGTGGGCGGGTGCAGTTCTTC; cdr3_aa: CASRLCGRVQFF
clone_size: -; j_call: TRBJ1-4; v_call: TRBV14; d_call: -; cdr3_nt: TGTGCCAGCAGCCGCAACACACGAACCCCTAATGAAAAACTGTTTTTT; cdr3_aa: CASSRNTRTPNEKLFF
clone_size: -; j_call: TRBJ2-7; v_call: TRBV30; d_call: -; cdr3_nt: TGTGCCTGGTACAAAGCGGAGGGGCCCTACGAGCAGTACTTC; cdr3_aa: CAWYKAEGPYEQYF
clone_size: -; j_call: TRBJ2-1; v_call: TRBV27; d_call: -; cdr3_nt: TGTGCCAGCGCAGAGGGAGCCTGGGCCAATGAGCAGTTCTTC; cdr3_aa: CASAEGAWANEQFF
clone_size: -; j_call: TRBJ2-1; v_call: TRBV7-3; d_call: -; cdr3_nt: TGTGCCAGCAGCCCCCGGCTATCGGGGGAGCAGTTCTTC; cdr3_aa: CASSPRLSGEQFF
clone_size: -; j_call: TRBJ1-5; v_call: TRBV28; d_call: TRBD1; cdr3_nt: TGTGCCAGCAGTTTATTAAAACCGGACAGGGGATCAATTTCGGCCCAGCATTTT; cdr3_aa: CASSLLKPDRGSISAQHF
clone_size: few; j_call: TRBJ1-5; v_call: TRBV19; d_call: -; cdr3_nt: TGTGCCAGTAGTATTGGCCAGGGCAATCAGCCCCAGCATTTT; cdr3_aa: CASSIGQGNQPQHF
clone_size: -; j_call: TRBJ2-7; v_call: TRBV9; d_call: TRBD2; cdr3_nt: TGTGCCAGCAGCGTACTAGCGGGAGGCTACGAGCAGTACTTC; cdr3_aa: CASSVLAGGYEQYF
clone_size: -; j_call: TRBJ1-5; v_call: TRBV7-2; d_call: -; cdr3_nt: TGTGCCAGCAGCTTAGGGTGGGGGCAGCCCCAGCATTTT; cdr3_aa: CASSLGWGQPQHF
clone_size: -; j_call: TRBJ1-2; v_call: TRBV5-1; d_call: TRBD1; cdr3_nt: TGCGCCAGCAGCCCCGAGACAGGGGGTAACTATGGCTACACCTTC; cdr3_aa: CASSPETGGNYGYTF